This T cell receptor (beta chain) was captured in a study of shared clonotypes between healthy human individuals. Assay used: immunoSEQ multiplex PCR; TCRdb lists only in-frame clones, some missing. The table records over 800,000 clones, 90% to 95% of them present only once. Germline trimming cut 3 bases from V and 0 bases from J; bases unmatched to any gene: 5. Germline V gene sequence: CDR1 SGDLS, CDR2 YYNGEE. The CDR3 is 15 amino acids. This clone was recorded once. Naive CD8 cells lacked CD45RO, underwent positive selection for CCR7 and left out terminally differentiated effector memory CD45RA+ cells.

Input material: naive CD8+ T cells sorted from blood. The receptor was isolated from a man between 25 and 39 years old in good health. This chain links TRBV9 with TRBJ1-1, with TRBD1 matching 7 bases. In DNA, the CDR3 is TGTGCCAGCAGCGCGTCAGGGGGAATGAACACTGAAGCTTTCTTT. It specifies CASSASGGMNTEAFF.